These T cell receptor beta chains were read from a single sample in a study of blood T cell repertoires in COVID-19. Here immunoSEQ multiplex PCR was the method, and the copy in TCRdb shows in-frame clones only, minus some. The sample includes 400,000 to 550,000 clones, 70% to 90% seen only once; the top ten take roughly 1.9%. Sequenced: PBMCs or T cells enriched from blood (not recorded which). These receptor sequences come from a woman under 30 with acute COVID-19. CDR3s include the opening cysteine and the closing phenylalanine or tryptophan. The D gene is left open where the match is weak. Size values are once, few and many counts, or a class for expanded clones, and some rows have none.

clone_size j_call d_call v_call cdr3_aa cdr3_nt
- TRBJ2-1 TRBD1 TRBV5-1 CASSVQDRVVHNEQFF TGCGCCAGCAGCGTTCAAGACAGGGTAGTCCACAATGAGCAGTTCTTC
- TRBJ1-5 TRBD1 TRBV28 CASSLYTRGRTLQRPQHF TGTGCCAGCAGTTTATATACGAGGGGGCGAACACTTCAGAGGCCCCAGCATTTT
few TRBJ2-7 TRBD1 TRBV6-5 CASRRDRGHEQYF TGTGCCAGCAGAAGGGACAGGGGTCACGAGCAGTACTTC
- TRBJ2-7 - TRBV6-6 CASSYSKGEQYF TGTGCCAGCAGTTACTCGAAGGGGGAGCAGTACTTC
once TRBJ1-1 TRBD1 TRBV19 CASTTGGTEAFF TGTGCCAGTACTACAGGGGGCACTGAAGCTTTCTTT
- TRBJ1-1 - TRBV12-3/TRBV12-4 CASSSPGGGEAFF TGTGCCAGCAGCTCCCCCGGGGGGGGTGAAGCTTTCTTT
- TRBJ2-2 TRBD2 TRBV19 CASSMWGGPGGELFF TGTGCCAGTAGTATGTGGGGAGGGCCCGGCGGGGAGCTGTTTTTT
- TRBJ2-1 - TRBV28 CASTQSGDSYNEQFF TGTGCCAGCACCCAATCGGGGGACTCCTACAATGAGCAGTTCTTC
- TRBJ1-2 - TRBV28 CASSSGIAGNYGYTF TGTGCCAGCAGTTCGGGGATTGCGGGGAACTATGGCTACACCTTC
- TRBJ2-2 - TRBV2 CASNTPFGRSGELFF TGTGCCAGCAATACCCCTTTCGGGAGATCCGGGGAGCTGTTTTTT
- TRBJ1-5 TRBD1 TRBV7-2 CASSHPPGTGGNQPQHF TGTGCCAGCAGCCACCCCCCCGGGACAGGGGGCAATCAGCCCCAGCATTTT
- TRBJ2-7 - TRBV6-5 CASSLSGFTYEQYF TGTGCCAGCAGTTTGTCGGGATTTACCTACGAGCAGTACTTC
- TRBJ1-1 TRBD1 TRBV24-1 CATGSPGGAFF TGTGCCACGGGGAGCCCAGGGGGAGCTTTCTTT
- TRBJ1-2 TRBD1 TRBV5-1 CASSLGGQFYGYTF TGCGCCAGCAGCTTGGGGGGACAGTTCTATGGCTACACCTTC
- TRBJ2-1 - TRBV9 CASSPQLDYEQFF TGTGCCAGCAGCCCCCAACTAGACTATGAGCAGTTCTTC
- TRBJ2-7 TRBD1 TRBV3-1/TRBV3-2 CASSQISSHETGAYEQYF TGTGCCAGCAGCCAAATAAGCTCACACGAGACAGGGGCCTACGAGCAGTACTTC
- TRBJ2-7 - TRBV7-2 CASSLGWGQEQYF TGTGCCAGCAGCTTAGGGTGGGGGCAGGAGCAGTACTTC
once TRBJ1-1 - TRBV25-1 CASSEWVGSEAFF TGTGCCAGCAGTGAATGGGTGGGCAGTGAAGCTTTCTTT
once TRBJ2-5 - TRBV5-1 CATSDSQETQYF TGCGCCACGTCGGACAGTCAAGAGACCCAGTACTTC
- TRBJ2-7 TRBD1 TRBV9 CASSLGQGYEQYF TGTGCCAGCAGCTTGGGACAGGGCTACGAGCAGTACTTC
- TRBJ1-2 TRBD1 TRBV14 CASSQNRGYNYGYTF TGTGCCAGCAGCCAAAACAGGGGATATAACTATGGCTACACCTTC
- TRBJ2-2 - TRBV10-3 CAISEGDTNTGELFF TGTGCCATCAGTGAGGGGGACACCAACACCGGGGAGCTGTTTTTT
- TRBJ1-3 - TRBV6-5 CASSYIGEITGNTIYF TGTGCCAGCAGTTATATCGGGGAAATAACTGGAAACACCATATATTTT
- TRBJ1-6 TRBD1 TRBV6-1 CASSDQTGSGVNSPLHF TGTGCCAGCAGTGACCAGACAGGGAGCGGTGTTAATTCACCCCTCCACTTT
- TRBJ1-1 - TRBV27 CASSLSGGHTEAFF TGTGCCAGCAGTTTGTCGGGGGGGCACACTGAAGCTTTCTTT
- TRBJ1-2 - TRBV3-1/TRBV3-2 CASSPSGNYGYTF TGTGCCAGCAGCCCCAGCGGAAACTATGGCTACACCTTC
- TRBJ1-1 TRBD1 TRBV5-1 CASSWGTGMNTEAFF TGCGCCAGCAGCTGGGGGACAGGGATGAACACTGAAGCTTTCTTT
- TRBJ1-3 - TRBV30 CAWTEGGSGNTIYF TGTGCCTGGACCGAGGGGGGGTCTGGAAACACCATATATTTT
- TRBJ1-2 - TRBV30 CAWSVQRETPNYGYTF TGTGCCTGGAGTGTACAAAGGGAGACTCCCAACTATGGCTACACCTTC
once TRBJ2-1 TRBD2 TRBV5-5 CASSPYSSGGPNEQFF TGTGCCAGCAGCCCCTACTCTAGCGGGGGGCCCAATGAGCAGTTCTTC
- TRBJ1-1 - TRBV19 CASRIIGMNTEAFF TGTGCCAGTAGGATTATCGGTATGAACACTGAAGCTTTCTTT
- TRBJ2-7 - TRBV2 CASSARVEQYF TGTGCCAGCAGTGCGCGGGTCGAGCAGTACTTC
- TRBJ2-1 - TRBV6-2/TRBV6-3 CASSYRAGMNNEQFF TGTGCCAGCAGTTACAGGGCAGGGATGAACAATGAGCAGTTCTTC